The rows below give T cell receptor beta chains drawn from one sample of a study of regulatory T cells in long-lasting Graves disease. TCRdb called the multiplex PCR reads again in MiXCR, with one record for every CDR3 protein. The data show 550,000 to 700,000 distinct CDR3 sequences, with 15% to 20% seen just once and about 12% held by the top ten. The sample was also reused in another study, on T cells in Graves' hyperthyroidism and ophthalmopathy.

The sequencing used peripheral blood mononuclear cells (PBMCs), collected at new diagnosis, from a patient treated with antithyroid drugs. These receptor sequences come from a man between 18 and 29 years old with Graves disease. Both conserved end residues are part of each CDR3. D genes are given only for firm matches. A row's size may be missing; if present it is once, few, many or a size class.

D gene	clone size	V gene	CDR3 length	J gene	CDR3 DNA	CDR3 protein
TRBD2	few	TRBV20-1	14	TRBJ2-5	TGCAGTGCTAGAGCAGCGGGGAGACAAGAGACCCAGTACTTC	CSARAAGRQETQYF
-	few	TRBV7-9	14	TRBJ1-1	TGTGCCAGCAGCACCTACAGGGATAACACTGAAGCTTTCTTT	CASSTYRDNTEAFF
TRBD1	once	TRBV4-2	16	TRBJ1-3	TGTGCCAGCAGATCCGGGACAGGGGTTTCTGGAAACACCATATATTTT	CASRSGTGVSGNTIYF
-	few	TRBV28	12	TRBJ2-1	TGTGCCAGCAGTCCCCAGGGAGTTGAGCAGTTCTTC	CASSPQGVEQFF
TRBD2	many	TRBV11-1	19	TRBJ2-5	TGTGCCAGCAGCTTAGAGGGACTAGCGGGGGCTTACGACCAAGAGACCCAGTACTTC	CASSLEGLAGAYDQETQYF
TRBD1	many	TRBV28	14	TRBJ1-3	TGTGCCAGCAGAAACGGACAGGGGCCCACGACTGGATATTTT	CASRNGQGPTTGYF
-	-	TRBV7-9	14	TRBJ2-2	TGTGCCAGCAGCTCCCGGACTTACACCGGGGAGCTGTTTTTT	CASSSRTYTGELFF
TRBD2	-	TRBV11-2	15	TRBJ2-7	TGTGCCAGCAGCCCGAAGTCGGGAGGCTTCTACGAGCAGTACTTC	CASSPKSGGFYEQYF
-	few	TRBV13	16	TRBJ1-4	TGTGCCAGCAGCTTAGGAGGAGGTGTAACTAATGAAAAACTGTTTTTT	CASSLGGGVTNEKLFF
TRBD1	-	TRBV10-3	14	TRBJ2-7	TGTGCCACTTCCGGACAGGGTAGGATCTACGAGCAGTACTTC	CATSGQGRIYEQYF
TRBD2	few	TRBV2	17	TRBJ2-2	TGTGCCAGCAGGTTCCGGAGACTAGCGGGAGGCACCGGGGAGCTGTTTTTT	CASRFRRLAGGTGELFF
-	many	TRBV27	15	TRBJ2-7	TGTGCCAGCAGTTTAGCGACCCCGAGGGACTACGAGCAGTACTTC	CASSLATPRDYEQYF
-	-	TRBV20-1	13	TRBJ1-1	TGCAGTGCTAGAGATCAGGGCTCCCAGGCAGCTTTCTTT	CSARDQGSQAAFF
TRBD2	many	TRBV11-2	16	TRBJ2-5	TGTGCCAGCAGCTCACGAGAGACTAGCACGCGGGAGACCCAGTACTTC	CASSSRETSTRETQYF
TRBD2	many	TRBV12-3/TRBV12-4	17	TRBJ2-5	TGTGCCAGCAGTTTAGGACTAGCGCGTACCCTCCGGGAGACCCAGTACTTC	CASSLGLARTLRETQYF
-	few	TRBV9	15	TRBJ2-1	TGTGCCAGCAGCCCAAGAGGACAGAGGAACAATGAGCAGTTCTTC	CASSPRGQRNNEQFF
-	-	TRBV7-9	18	TRBJ1-5	TGTGCCAGCAGCGCACCGGGGGCTGGGGCGGATAGCAATCAGCCCCAGCATTTT	CASSAPGAGADSNQPQHF
TRBD1	-	TRBV6-1	15	TRBJ1-3	TGTGCCAGCAGTAGAGACAGGGTCTCTGGAAACACCATATATTTT	CASSRDRVSGNTIYF
-	few	TRBV12-3/TRBV12-4	14	TRBJ1-6	TGTGCCAGCGCGCCCGGGGGGGGCCTTTCACCCCTCCACTTT	CASAPGGGLSPLHF
TRBD1	-	TRBV5-1	17	TRBJ2-1	TGCGCCAGCAGCTTGCCCTTAACAGGGGGATTGGTCGATGAGCAGTTCTTC	CASSLPLTGGLVDEQFF
-	few	TRBV20-1	14	TRBJ1-5	TGCAGTGCTAGAGCCGGGGCAGATCATCAGCCCCAGCATTTT	CSARAGADHQPQHF
TRBD2	-	TRBV28	15	TRBJ2-2	TGTGCCAGCGGGGCGGGAGGGAGTGGTACCGGGGAGCTGTTTTTT	CASGAGGSGTGELFF
TRBD1	many	TRBV28	15	TRBJ2-7	TGTGCCAGCAGACCGAGGACAGGGGTTATCTACGAGCAGTACTTC	CASRPRTGVIYEQYF
-	many	TRBV6-2/TRBV6-3	12	TRBJ1-1	TGTGCCAGCAGTTATGGACAGACTGAAGCTTTCTTT	CASSYGQTEAFF
-	-	TRBV5-1	12	TRBJ1-1	TGCGCCAGCGGAGTGTGGAACACTGAAGCTTTCTTT	CASGVWNTEAFF
TRBD1	many	TRBV27	17	TRBJ2-7	TGTGCCAGCAGTACCCACACGACAGGGGGGGTTTCCTACGAGCAGTACTTC	CASSTHTTGGVSYEQYF
-	few	TRBV19	13	TRBJ2-3	TGTGCCAGTAGTCCAGACACCACAGATACGCAGTATTTT	CASSPDTTDTQYF
-	many	TRBV30	13	TRBJ1-4	TGTGCCTGGAGTGGGCAACTTAATGAAAAACTGTTTTTT	CAWSGQLNEKLFF
-	many	TRBV29-1	15	TRBJ1-2	TGCAGCGTTGAAGGGCTTAGGACAGTTAACTATGGCTACACCTTC	CSVEGLRTVNYGYTF
-	many	TRBV18	14	TRBJ1-2	TGTGCCAGCTCACCAGGGGCCCACGGCCATGGCTACACCTTC	CASSPGAHGHGYTF
TRBD2	many	TRBV7-2	16	TRBJ2-1	TGTGCCAGCAGCCCCCAGCCAGCGGGGCGCCACAATGAGCAGTTCTTC	CASSPQPAGRHNEQFF
TRBD1	few	TRBV19	16	TRBJ1-2	TGTGCCAGTACCCCCTTCAGACGACAGGGAGGGTATGGCTACACCTTC	CASTPFRRQGGYGYTF
-	few	TRBV27	12	TRBJ1-1	TGTGCCAGCAGTCGACGAGGCACTGAAGCTTTCTTT	CASSRRGTEAFF
-	-	TRBV10-3	17	TRBJ1-4	TGTGCCATCAGTGACGGTATCATGGGAAGCGGGAGTGAAAAACTGTTTTTT	CAISDGIMGSGSEKLFF
TRBD2	many	TRBV11-1	15	TRBJ2-5	TGTGCCAGCAGCTTTACTAGCGGGAACGTCGGGACCCAGTACTTC	CASSFTSGNVGTQYF
-	-	TRBV29-1	13	TRBJ1-4	TGCAGCCACCGGGACGGAGATAATGAAAAACTGTTTTTT	CSHRDGDNEKLFF
-	many	TRBV20-1	13	TRBJ2-2	TGCAGTGCTAGGGGGCGGGTCACCGGGGAGCTGTTTTTT	CSARGRVTGELFF
TRBD2	many	TRBV7-9	16	TRBJ2-3	TGTGCCAGCAGCTTAGTTTCTCTAGCGGCAAAAGATACGCAGTATTTT	CASSLVSLAAKDTQYF
TRBD1	many	TRBV27	15	TRBJ2-7	TGTGCCAGCAGCGCTGGGGACAGGCGAGCTACGGAGCAGTACTTC	CASSAGDRRATEQYF
TRBD2	few	TRBV10-3	17	TRBJ2-3	TGTGCCATCAGGAGGACAGTCTTGCCTGGGACTAGCAATACGCAGTATTTT	CAIRRTVLPGTSNTQYF
TRBD2	-	TRBV2	18	TRBJ2-2	TGTGCCAGCAGTGCTGCGCTAGCGGGAGGGTCGAACACCGGGGAGCTGTTTTTT	CASSAALAGGSNTGELFF
-	-	TRBV20-1	15	TRBJ2-7	TGCAGTGCTAGAGACGGGGGACAGAGCTTATTCGAGCAGTACTTC	CSARDGGQSLFEQYF
TRBD1	few	TRBV5-1	16	TRBJ1-5	TGCGCCAGCAGCTTGGAGGCAGGGGGCGCCGATCAGCCCCAGCATTTT	CASSLEAGGADQPQHF
-	many	TRBV28	16	TRBJ1-5	TGTGCCAGCAGTTTGAACAGGGTGGATAGCAATCAGCCCCAGCATTTT	CASSLNRVDSNQPQHF
-	few	TRBV9	13	TRBJ2-5	TGTGCCAGCAGCGCAGGGCTCCAAGAGACCCAGTACTTC	CASSAGLQETQYF
TRBD2	-	TRBV12-3/TRBV12-4	17	TRBJ2-2	TGTGCCAGCAGTAAAGCGACTAGCGGGGCGAACACCGGGGAGCTGTTTTTT	CASSKATSGANTGELFF
-	-	TRBV5-1	14	TRBJ1-4	TGCGCCAGCAGCTTTGAGACACGGGGTGAAAAACTGTTTTTT	CASSFETRGEKLFF
-	many	TRBV12-3/TRBV12-4	14	TRBJ2-1	TGTGCCAGCAGTCTTAGCGGCGGCTACAATGAGCAGTTCTTC	CASSLSGGYNEQFF
-	many	TRBV28	16	TRBJ1-1	TGTGCCAGCAGTTTGTTCCGGGGCAGGGCGAACACTGAAGCTTTCTTT	CASSLFRGRANTEAFF
-	many	TRBV15	14	TRBJ1-6	TGTGCCACCAGCAGAGACGGGGATGGTTCACCCCTCCACTTT	CATSRDGDGSPLHF
-	many	TRBV7-8	14	TRBJ2-7	TGTGCCAGCAGCTTAGGGAGGGGCGAGTACGAGCAGTACTTC	CASSLGRGEYEQYF
TRBD1	few	TRBV28	17	TRBJ1-2	TGTGCCAGCAGCCGTGTCGACAGGGTAGTATGGGACCATGGCTACACCTTC	CASSRVDRVVWDHGYTF